Given below is one T cell receptor beta chain in context. Its antigen is as yet unknown. The primer mix had 60 Vbeta and 13 Jbeta primers. Assay used: immunoSEQ multiplex PCR; TCRdb lists only in-frame clones, some missing. The sample yields about 160,000 clones, roughly 80% seen once. The CDR3 is 14 residues long. Germline CDR1 WNHNN, CDR2 SYGVQD (reference sequence). With V trimmed by 5 bases and J by 3 bases, 5 bases remained unmatched. The data were obtained in a study of cytomegalovirus exposure and HLA in healthy donors. Points from the study as a whole: TCR beta chains associated with HLA were, in a later analysis, more clonally expanded than equally common others.

The TCR comes from a male donor in good health and CMV-seropositive. Sequences were obtained from PBMCs. The chain employs TRBV10-1 and TRBJ2-5, with 8 bases lining up with TRBD1. The CDR3 here is CASSPRGLEETQYF. In DNA, the CDR3 is TGCGCCAGCAGTCCCAGGGGGCTGGAAGAGACCCAGTACTTC.